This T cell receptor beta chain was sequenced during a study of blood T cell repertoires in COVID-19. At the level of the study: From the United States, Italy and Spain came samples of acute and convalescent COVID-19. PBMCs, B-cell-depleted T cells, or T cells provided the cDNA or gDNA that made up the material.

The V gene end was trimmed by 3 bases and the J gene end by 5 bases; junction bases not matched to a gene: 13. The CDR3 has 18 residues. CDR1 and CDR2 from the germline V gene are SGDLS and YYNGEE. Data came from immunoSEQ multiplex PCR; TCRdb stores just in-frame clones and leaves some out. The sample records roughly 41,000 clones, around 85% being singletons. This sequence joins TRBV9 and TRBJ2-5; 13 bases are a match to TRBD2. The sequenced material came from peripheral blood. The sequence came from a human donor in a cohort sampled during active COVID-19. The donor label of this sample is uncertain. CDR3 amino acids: CASSGGTSGEFSAETQYF. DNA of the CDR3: TGTGCCAGCAGCGGAGGGACTAGCGGGGAATTCTCCGCCGAGACCCAGTACTTC.